This T cell receptor beta chain was documented in a study of blood T cell repertoires in COVID-19. Study summary: Samples taken during acute and convalescent COVID-19 were collected in the United States, Italy and Spain. T cells, B-cell-depleted T cells, or PBMCs supplied cDNA or gDNA.

CDR3 length: 14 amino acids. Per the original methods: Estimation of nucleated cell counts relied on the amplification of reference gene primers. The data were produced by immunoSEQ multiplex PCR, yet TCRdb's version contains in-frame clones alone and is incomplete. V and J calls and clone size are given by that table; D and trimming were obtained from the DNA. The sample includes about 160,000 clones, about 90% of them seen just once. Sample: peripheral blood. The receptor was derived from a woman aged 55-70 years with active or convalescent COVID-19. This chain uses TRBV21-1 with TRBJ2-7; the table's TRBD1 call for D was not verified on the DNA. TRBV21-1 is an annotated pseudogene. The CDR3 bases are TGTGCCAGCAGCAAAAACAAAACCGTCTACGAGCAGTACTTC. It codes for CASSKNKTVYEQYF.